This T cell receptor (beta chain) was recorded in a study of blood T cell repertoires in COVID-19. Study details: Some COVID-19 samples were acute and others convalescent; all came from the United States, Italy and Spain. Sources were T cells, B-cell-depleted T cells, or PBMCs; the material itself was cDNA or gDNA.

Original data processing: Cell counts per sample came from amplifying reference gene primers. Sequencing used immunoSEQ multiplex PCR; TCRdb keeps in-frame clones, though not all of them. D and trimming were read from the DNA, whereas the V and J calls and clone size are those reported in that table. The sample has roughly 120,000 clones; approximately 80% are singletons. The junction had 8 bases not matched to a gene; V was cut back by 5 bases and J by 4 bases. The CDR3 is made up of 15 amino acids. Germline CDR1 and CDR2: SGHVS and FNYEAQ. The chain uses TRBV7-6 and TRBJ2-1; 7 bases map to TRBD2. The sample comprised peripheral blood. This clonotype was sampled from a woman aged 40 to 50 with acute or convalescent COVID-19. In DNA form, the CDR3 reads TGTGCCAGCAGCGTTACTAGCGACCCTTACAATGAGCAGTTCTTC. Its translation: CASSVTSDPYNEQFF.